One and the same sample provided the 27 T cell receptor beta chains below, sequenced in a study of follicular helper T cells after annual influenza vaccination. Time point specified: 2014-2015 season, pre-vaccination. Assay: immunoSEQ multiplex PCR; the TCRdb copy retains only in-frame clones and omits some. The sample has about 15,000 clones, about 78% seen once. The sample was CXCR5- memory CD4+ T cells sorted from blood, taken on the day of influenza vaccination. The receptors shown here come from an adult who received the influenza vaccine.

CDR3: CASSPFWTGEWGYTF. The CDR3 DNA reads as TGTGCCAGCAGCCCCTTTTGGACAGGGGAATGGGGCTACACCTTC. V usage is TRBV9 and J usage is TRBJ1-2, with TRBD1 identical over 9 bases. CDR1 is SGDLS and CDR2 is YYNGEE in the germline V gene. Unmatched junction bases numbered 12, after V lost 4 bases and J lost 8 bases. CDR3 length: 15 amino acids.

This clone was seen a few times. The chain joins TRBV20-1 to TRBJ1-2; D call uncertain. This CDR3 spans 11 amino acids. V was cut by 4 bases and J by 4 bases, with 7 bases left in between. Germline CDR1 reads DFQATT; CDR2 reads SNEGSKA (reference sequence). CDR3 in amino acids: CSANRPYGYTF. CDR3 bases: TGCAGTGCTAACCGCCCCTATGGCTACACCTTC.

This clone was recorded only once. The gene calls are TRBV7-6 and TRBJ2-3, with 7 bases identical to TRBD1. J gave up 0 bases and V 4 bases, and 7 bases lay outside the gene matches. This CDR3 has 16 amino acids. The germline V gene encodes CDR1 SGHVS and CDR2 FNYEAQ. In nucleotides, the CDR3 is TGTGCCAGCAGCTCGAGACAGGGAACTAGCACAGATACGCAGTATTTT. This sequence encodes CASSSRQGTSTDTQYF.

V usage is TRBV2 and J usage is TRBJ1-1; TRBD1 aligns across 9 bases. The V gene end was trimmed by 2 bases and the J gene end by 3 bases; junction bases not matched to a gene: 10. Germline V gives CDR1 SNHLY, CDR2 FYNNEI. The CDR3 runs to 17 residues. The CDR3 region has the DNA TGTGCCAGCAGTGAACGGGACAGGGCCTTCAGTTACACTGAAGCTTTCTTT. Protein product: CASSERDRAFSYTEAFF.

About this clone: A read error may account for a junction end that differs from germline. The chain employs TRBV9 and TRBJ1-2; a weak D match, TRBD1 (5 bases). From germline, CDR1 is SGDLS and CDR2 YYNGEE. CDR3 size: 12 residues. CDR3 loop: CASSEAGTSLFF. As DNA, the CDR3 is TGTGCCAGCAGCGAGGCCGGGACCTCTCTCTTCTTC.

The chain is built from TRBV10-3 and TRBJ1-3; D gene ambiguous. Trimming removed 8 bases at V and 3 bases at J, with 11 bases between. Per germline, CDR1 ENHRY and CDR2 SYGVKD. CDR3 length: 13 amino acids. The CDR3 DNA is TGTGCCATCGGAGACTTGTATGGAAACACCATATATTTT. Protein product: CAIGDLYGNTIYF.

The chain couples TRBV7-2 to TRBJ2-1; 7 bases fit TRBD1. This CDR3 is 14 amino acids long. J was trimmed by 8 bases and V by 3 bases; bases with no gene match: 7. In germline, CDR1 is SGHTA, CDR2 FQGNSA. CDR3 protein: CASSLAGGRDEQFF. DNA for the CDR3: TGTGCCAGCAGCTTGGCAGGGGGTAGGGATGAGCAGTTCTTC.

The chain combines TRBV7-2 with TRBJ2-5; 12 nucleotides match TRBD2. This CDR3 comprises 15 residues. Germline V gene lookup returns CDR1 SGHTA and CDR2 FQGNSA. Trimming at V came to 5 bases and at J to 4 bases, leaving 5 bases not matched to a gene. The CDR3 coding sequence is TGTGCCAGCAGCACCTCTAGCGGGGGGGGAGAGACCCAGTACTTC. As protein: CASSTSSGGGETQYF. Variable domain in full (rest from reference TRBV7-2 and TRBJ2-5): GAGVSQSPSNKVTEKGKDVELRCDPISGHTALYWYRQSLGQGLEFLIYFQGNSAPDKSGLPSDRFSAERTGGSVSTLTIQRTQQEDSAVYLCASSTSSGGGETQYFGPGTRLLVL.

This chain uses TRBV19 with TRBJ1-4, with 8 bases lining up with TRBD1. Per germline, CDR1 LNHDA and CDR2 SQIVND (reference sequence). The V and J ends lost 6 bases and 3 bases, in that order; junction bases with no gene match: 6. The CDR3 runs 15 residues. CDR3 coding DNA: TGTGCCAGTAGCCTCGGACAGGGCCCTAATGAAAAACTGTTTTTT. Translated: CASSLGQGPNEKLFF. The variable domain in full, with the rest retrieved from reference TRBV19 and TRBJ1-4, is DGGITQSPKYLFRKEGQNVTLSCEQNLNHDAMYWYRQDPGQGLRLIYYSQIVNDFQKGDIAEGYSVSREKKESFPLTVTSAQKNPTAFYLCASSLGQGPNEKLFFGSGTQLSVL.

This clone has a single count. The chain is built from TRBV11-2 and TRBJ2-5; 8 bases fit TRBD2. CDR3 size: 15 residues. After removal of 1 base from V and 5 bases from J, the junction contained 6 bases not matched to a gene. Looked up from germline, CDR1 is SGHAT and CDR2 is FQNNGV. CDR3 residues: CASSLVPGGPETQYF. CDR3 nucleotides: TGTGCCAGCAGCTTAGTGCCGGGGGGGCCGGAGACCCAGTACTTC. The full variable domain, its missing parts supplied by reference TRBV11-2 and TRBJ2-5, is EAGVAQSPRYKIIEKRQSVAFWCNPISGHATLYWYQQILGQGPKLLIQFQNNGVVDDSQLPKDRFSAERLKGVDSTLKIQPAKLEDSAVYLCASSLVPGGPETQYFGPGTRLLVL.

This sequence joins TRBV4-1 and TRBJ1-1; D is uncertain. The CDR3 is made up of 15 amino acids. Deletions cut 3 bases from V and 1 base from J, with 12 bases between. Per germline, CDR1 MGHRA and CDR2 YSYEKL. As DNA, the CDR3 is TGCGCCAGCAGCCATCTGGGAGCGTGGAACACTGAAGCTTTCTTT. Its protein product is CASSHLGAWNTEAFF.

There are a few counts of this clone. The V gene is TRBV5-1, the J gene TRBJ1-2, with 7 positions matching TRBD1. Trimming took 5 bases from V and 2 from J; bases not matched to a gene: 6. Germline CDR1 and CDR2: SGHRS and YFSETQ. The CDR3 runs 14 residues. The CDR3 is CASRQPGQNYGYTF. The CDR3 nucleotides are TGCGCCAGCAGGCAACCGGGACAGAACTATGGCTACACCTTC.

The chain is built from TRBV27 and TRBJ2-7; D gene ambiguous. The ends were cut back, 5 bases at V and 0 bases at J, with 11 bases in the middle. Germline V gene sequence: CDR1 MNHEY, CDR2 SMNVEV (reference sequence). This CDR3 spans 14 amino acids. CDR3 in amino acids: CASSTDSGSYEQYF. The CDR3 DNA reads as TGTGCCAGCAGTACTGACTCCGGCTCCTACGAGCAGTACTTC.

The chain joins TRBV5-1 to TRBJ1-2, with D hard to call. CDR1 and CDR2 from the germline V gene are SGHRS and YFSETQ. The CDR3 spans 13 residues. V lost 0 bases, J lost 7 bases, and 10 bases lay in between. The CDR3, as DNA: TGCGCCAGCAGCTTGGTACCTCCGGCTGGCTACACCTTC. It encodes CASSLVPPAGYTF. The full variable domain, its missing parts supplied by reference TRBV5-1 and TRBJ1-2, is KAGVTQTPRYLIKTRGQQVTLSCSPISGHRSVSWYQQTPGQGLQFLFEYFSETQRNKGNFPGRFSGRQFSNSRSEMNVSTLELGDSALYLCASSLVPPAGYTFGSGTRLTVV.

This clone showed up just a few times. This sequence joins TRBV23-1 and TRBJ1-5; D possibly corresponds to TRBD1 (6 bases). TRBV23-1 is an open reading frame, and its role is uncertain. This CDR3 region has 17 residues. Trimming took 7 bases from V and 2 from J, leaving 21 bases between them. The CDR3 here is CASIKTGCGEGNQPQHF. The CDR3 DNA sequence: TGCGCCAGCATTAAGACAGGCTGTGGGGAGGGCAATCAGCCCCAGCATTTT.

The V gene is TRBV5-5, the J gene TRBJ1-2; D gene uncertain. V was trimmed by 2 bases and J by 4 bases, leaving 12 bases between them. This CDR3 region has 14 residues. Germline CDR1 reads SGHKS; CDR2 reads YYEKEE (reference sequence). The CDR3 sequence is CASSLRPAGYGYTF. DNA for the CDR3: TGTGCCAGCAGCTTACGGCCAGCTGGCTATGGCTACACCTTC.

The CDR3 here is CASSVGGSGGSRLETQYF. The CDR3 coding sequence is TGTGCCAGCAGCGTAGGTGGTAGCGGGGGGAGTCGCCTGGAGACCCAGTACTTC. J is TRBJ2-5 and V is TRBV9, with TRBD2 matching over 10 bases. Germline loops: CDR1 SGDLS, CDR2 YYNGEE. V dropped 0 bases and J dropped 5; count of bases not matched to a gene: 13. This CDR3 is built from 18 residues.

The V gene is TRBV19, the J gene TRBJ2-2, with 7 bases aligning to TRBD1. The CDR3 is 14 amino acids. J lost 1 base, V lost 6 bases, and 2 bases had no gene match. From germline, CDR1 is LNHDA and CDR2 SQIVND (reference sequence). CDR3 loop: CASSGQVNTGELFF. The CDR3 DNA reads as TGTGCCAGTAGCGGACAGGTGAACACCGGGGAGCTGTTTTTT.

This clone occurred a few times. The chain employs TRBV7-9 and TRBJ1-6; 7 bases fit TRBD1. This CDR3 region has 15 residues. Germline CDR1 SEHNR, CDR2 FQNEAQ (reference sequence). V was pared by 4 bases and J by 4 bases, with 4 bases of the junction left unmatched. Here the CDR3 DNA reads TGTGCCAGCAGCTCGGGACAGAATTATAATTCACCCCTCCACTTT. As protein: CASSSGQNYNSPLHF.

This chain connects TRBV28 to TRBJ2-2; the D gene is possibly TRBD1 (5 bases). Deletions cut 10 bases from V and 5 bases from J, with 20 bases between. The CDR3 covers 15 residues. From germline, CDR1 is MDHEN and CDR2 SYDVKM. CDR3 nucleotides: TGTGCCACCTCTATCGGCAGGGCTGTTACCGGGGAGCTGTTTTTT. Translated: CATSIGRAVTGELFF.

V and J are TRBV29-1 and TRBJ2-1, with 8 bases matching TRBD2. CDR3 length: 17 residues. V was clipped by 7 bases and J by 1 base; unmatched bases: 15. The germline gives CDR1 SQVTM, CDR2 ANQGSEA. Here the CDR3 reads CSAGHGGGPVSYNEQFF. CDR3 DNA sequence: TGCAGCGCCGGACACGGGGGGGGGCCCGTTTCCTACAATGAGCAGTTCTTC.

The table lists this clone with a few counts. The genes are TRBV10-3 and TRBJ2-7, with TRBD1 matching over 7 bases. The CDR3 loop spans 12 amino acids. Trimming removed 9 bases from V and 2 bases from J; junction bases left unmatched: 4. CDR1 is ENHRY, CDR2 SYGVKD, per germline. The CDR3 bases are TGTGCCATTCGACAGGGCCCCTACGAGCAGTACTTC. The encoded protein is CAIRQGPYEQYF.

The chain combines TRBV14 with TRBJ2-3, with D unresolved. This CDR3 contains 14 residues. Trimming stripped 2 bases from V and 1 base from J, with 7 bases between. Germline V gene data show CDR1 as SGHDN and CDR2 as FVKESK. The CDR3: CASSQLLGTDTQYF. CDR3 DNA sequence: TGTGCCAGCAGCCAACTCTTAGGCACAGATACGCAGTATTTT.

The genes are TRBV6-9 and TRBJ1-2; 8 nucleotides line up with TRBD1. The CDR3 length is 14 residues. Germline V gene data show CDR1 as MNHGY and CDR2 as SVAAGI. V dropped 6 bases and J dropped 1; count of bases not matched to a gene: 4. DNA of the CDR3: TGTGCCAGCAGCACCGACAGGGGTAACTATGGCTACACCTTC. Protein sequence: CASSTDRGNYGYTF.

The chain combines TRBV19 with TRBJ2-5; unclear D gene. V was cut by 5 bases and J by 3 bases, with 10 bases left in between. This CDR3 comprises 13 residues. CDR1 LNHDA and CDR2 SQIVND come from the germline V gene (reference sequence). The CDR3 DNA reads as TGTGCCAGTAGTTTTGGCGTTGAAGAGACCCAGTACTTC. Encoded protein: CASSFGVEETQYF.

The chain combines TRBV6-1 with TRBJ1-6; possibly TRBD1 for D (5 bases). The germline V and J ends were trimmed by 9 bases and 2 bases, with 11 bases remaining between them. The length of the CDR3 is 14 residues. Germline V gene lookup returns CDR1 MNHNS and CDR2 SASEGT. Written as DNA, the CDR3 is TGTGCCAGTTCGGGGGGGGCCTATAATTCACCCCTCCACTTT. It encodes CASSGGAYNSPLHF.

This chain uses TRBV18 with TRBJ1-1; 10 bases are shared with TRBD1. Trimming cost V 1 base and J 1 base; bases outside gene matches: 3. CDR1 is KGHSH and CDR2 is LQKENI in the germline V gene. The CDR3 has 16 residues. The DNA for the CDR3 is TGTGCCAGCTCACCACTCGGGACAGGGGAGAACACTGAAGCTTTCTTT. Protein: CASSPLGTGENTEAFF.